This T cell receptor (beta chain) was sequenced during a study of blood T cell repertoires in COVID-19. On the study more broadly: The samples span acute and convalescent COVID-19 from the United States, Italy and Spain. In each case, the material was cDNA or gDNA derived from T cells, B-cell-depleted T cells, or PBMCs.

Recruits, aged about 18 to 90 years, lived in some 25 US areas. Cohort assignment relied on participant-reported clinical history. Sequencing was performed with immunoSEQ multiplex PCR; in TCRdb, only in-frame clones are kept and a portion is missing. The table records about 210,000 clones, 80% to 90% of them present only once. There are a few counts of this clone. The CDR3 totals 15 residues. Germline lookup yields CDR1 SGHNT and CDR2 YYREEE (reference sequence). Trimming took 0 bases from V and 7 from J, leaving 14 bases between them. The chain recombines TRBV5-4 with TRBJ2-1; D gene unclear. The specimen was PBMCs or T cells enriched from blood (not recorded which). This TCR came from a man between 18 and 29 years old with acute COVID-19. The CDR3 reads CASSLGSGRRNEQFF. In nucleotides, the CDR3 is TGTGCCAGCAGCTTGGGATCAGGCAGGCGAAATGAGCAGTTCTTC.